Below are 12 T cell receptor beta chains sequenced from a single sample in a study of T cells in localized non-small cell lung cancer. Measured with immunoSEQ multiplex PCR; TCRdb has only the in-frame clones, and not every one. The table includes 55,000 or so clones, about three quarters detected once. The specimen was PBMCs, collected before any cancer treatment. The receptors originated from a woman aged 40-69 years with stage II lung adenocarcinoma.

In its sample, this clone was seen once. The rearrangement links TRBV5-5 to TRBJ2-2; no clear D gene. Looked up from germline, CDR1 is SGHKS and CDR2 is YYEKEE (reference sequence). The V and J ends lost 5 bases and 6 bases respectively, with 8 bases between them. CDR3 length equals 12 residues. The CDR3 nucleotides are TGTGCCAGCAGGGTGAATGCCGGGGAGCTGTTTTTT. Its protein is CASRVNAGELFF. Based on the CDR3 plus reference TRBV5-5 and TRBJ2-2, the full variable domain is DAGVTQSPTHLIKTRGQQVTLRCSPISGHKSVSWYQQVLGQGPQFIFQYYEKEERGRGNFPDRFSARQFPNYSSELNVNALLLGDSALYLCASRVNAGELFFGEGSRLTVL.

This clone appeared a few times. The J gene is TRBJ1-3, the V gene TRBV4-1; D unresolved. The V end lost 1 base, the J end lost 2 bases, and 3 bases lay between the germline ends. CDR3 length equals 13 residues. Per germline, CDR1 MGHRA and CDR2 YSYEKL. CDR3 protein: CASSQGAGNTIYF. CDR3 nucleotides: TGCGCCAGCAGCCAAGGGGCTGGAAACACCATATATTTT.

DNA of the CDR3: TGCGCCAGCAGCCAAGATAGTTTCTCCGGAAACACCATATATTTT. This encodes CASSQDSFSGNTIYF. V usage is TRBV4-3 and J usage is TRBJ1-3; D remains ambiguous. This CDR3 spans 15 amino acids. Germline CDR1 and CDR2: LGHNA and YSLEER. V lost 0 bases and J lost 4, with 10 bases in between.

The rearrangement joins TRBV13 to TRBJ1-1; D call uncertain. V was shortened by 5 bases and J by 1 base, with 14 bases between the two germline ends. Germline values: CDR1 PRHDT, CDR2 FYEKMQ (reference sequence). CDR3 length equals 15 residues. CDR3 sequence (DNA): TGTGCCAGCAGCCCCGCATGGTCACCGAACACTGAAGCTTTCTTT. It specifies CASSPAWSPNTEAFF.

The chain carries TRBV7-8 and TRBJ2-3, with D perhaps TRBD1 (7 bases). Trimming shortened V by 5 bases and J by 7 bases, and 19 bases separated the two germline ends. Looked up from germline, CDR1 is SGHVS and CDR2 is FQNEAQ. The CDR3 extends over 15 amino acids. The CDR3 DNA follows: TGTGCCAGCAGCCCGGAGGGACAGCCGTCTTATACGCAGTATTTT. This translates into CASSPEGQPSYTQYF.

This chain uses TRBV9 with TRBJ2-2; D remains ambiguous. Trimming took 0 bases from V and 6 from J, leaving 6 bases between them. The CDR3 is made up of 13 amino acids. CDR1 is SGDLS, CDR2 YYNGEE, per germline. CDR3 sequence reads: CASSVGTAGELFF. DNA of the CDR3: TGTGCCAGCAGCGTAGGTACCGCCGGGGAGCTGTTTTTT.

The chain couples TRBV5-1 to TRBJ1-1, with a weak D call TRBD1 (6 bases). CDR3 length: 14 residues. Germline V gene sequence: CDR1 SGHRS, CDR2 YFSETQ. The V end was cut by 4 bases, the J end by 1 base, with 11 bases between. CDR3 loop: CASSRQAPNTEAFF. In DNA, the CDR3 is TGCGCCAGCAGCCGACAGGCCCCGAACACTGAAGCTTTCTTT. Together with reference TRBV5-1 and TRBJ1-1, the CDR3 gives the full variable domain: KAGVTQTPRYLIKTRGQQVTLSCSPISGHRSVSWYQQTPGQGLQFLFEYFSETQRNKGNFPGRFSGRQFSNSRSEMNVSTLELGDSALYLCASSRQAPNTEAFFGQGTRLTVV.

The rearrangement joins TRBV30 to TRBJ2-2; 8 nucleotides agree with TRBD2. The junction had 2 bases not matched to a gene; V was cut back by 4 bases and J by 1 base. CDR1 is GTSNPN, CDR2 SVGIG, per germline (reference sequence). The CDR3 consists of 14 residues. This chain's CDR3 is CAWKAGVNTGELFF. CDR3 nucleotide sequence: TGTGCCTGGAAAGCGGGGGTGAACACCGGGGAGCTGTTTTTT. Supplemented by reference TRBV30 and TRBJ2-2, the full variable domain reads SQTIHQWPATLVQPVGSPLSLECTVEGTSNPNLYWYRQAAGRGLQLLFYSVGIGQISSEVPQNLSASRPQDRQFILSSKKLLLSDSGFYLCAWKAGVNTGELFFGEGSRLTVL.

The chain recombines TRBV18 with TRBJ1-1, with TRBD1 identical over 10 bases. Per the germline V gene, CDR1 is KGHSH and CDR2 is LQKENI. V shed 2 bases and J 8 bases; nucleotides not matched to a gene: 2. The CDR3 sequence is 13 residues long. The DNA of the CDR3 is TGTGCCAGCTCACCAGGACAGGGGGAAGAAGCTTTCTTT. Translation gives CASSPGQGEEAFF.

This clone showed up just a few times. The rearrangement links TRBV4-2 to TRBJ2-2; D ambiguous. CDR3 length: 15 amino acids. Germline lookup yields CDR1 LGHNA and CDR2 YNFKEQ. Trimming took 0 bases from V and 9 from J, leaving 14 bases between them. The CDR3 region has the DNA TGTGCCAGCAGCCAAGAAGAGCAAGCGACCAGGGAGCTGTTTTTT. This sequence encodes CASSQEEQATRELFF.

The chain recombines TRBV18 with TRBJ2-5, with D uncertain. From germline, CDR1 is KGHSH and CDR2 LQKENI. V lost 3 bases and J lost 5, with 10 bases in between. This CDR3 is 13 amino acids long. CDR3 region: CASSPAQKETQYF. CDR3 nucleotides: TGTGCCAGCTCACCGGCGCAGAAGGAGACCCAGTACTTC.

V usage is TRBV7-5 and J usage is TRBJ1-5; TRBD1, as called in the table, went unchecked against the DNA. TRBV7-5 is reported as a pseudogene. CDR3 length: 16 amino acids. In nucleotides, the CDR3 is TGTGCCAGAAGCCCGTCGACAGGGTATAGCAATCAGCCCCAGCATTTT. Translating gives CARSPSTGYSNQPQHF.